This passage covers 32 T cell receptor beta chains from one sample sequenced in a study of tumor-infiltrating lymphocytes in localized non-small cell lung cancer. The repertoire was sequenced with immunoSEQ multiplex PCR; TCRdb's copy has only in-frame clones and lacks some. In the table there are 3,000 to 5,000 clones, approximately 70% of which are singletons. Sequencing was done on a sample of uninvolved lung tissue not adjacent to the tumor. All receptors come from a human donor with non-small cell lung cancer.

This chain uses TRBV7-1 with TRBJ1-2; a possible D gene is TRBD1 (5 bases). TRBV7-1 is an ORF, and what it does is uncertain. The V end lost 4 bases, the J end lost 0 bases, and 12 bases lay between the germline ends. The CDR3 sequence is 15 residues long. CDR3 sequence reads: CASSFRDRPNYGYTF. Here the CDR3 DNA reads TGTGCCAGCAGCTTCCGGGACCGACCTAACTATGGCTACACCTTC.

This sequence joins TRBV7-2 and TRBJ2-3, with D maybe TRBD2 (6 bases). The V and J ends lost 2 bases and 3 bases respectively, with 15 bases between them. CDR1 and CDR2 (germline): SGHTA, FQGNSA. The CDR3 totals 16 residues. CDR3 sequence reads: CASSLYSGGFTDTQYF. CDR3 DNA: TGTGCCAGCAGCTTATATAGCGGCGGATTTACAGATACGCAGTATTTT. Variable domain in full (rest from reference TRBV7-2 and TRBJ2-3): GAGVSQSPSNKVTEKGKDVELRCDPISGHTALYWYRQSLGQGLEFLIYFQGNSAPDKSGLPSDRFSAERTGGSVSTLTIQRTQQEDSAVYLCASSLYSGGFTDTQYFGPGTRLTVL.

This clone was recorded once. CDR3 in amino acids: CASSRGGYEQYF. CDR3 bases: TGTGCCAGCAGCCGGGGGGGGTACGAGCAGTACTTC. The chain carries TRBV7-2 and TRBJ2-7; 8 bases align to TRBD2. Germline values: CDR1 SGHTA, CDR2 FQGNSA. This CDR3 has 12 residues. V lost 5 bases and J lost 4; bases outside the gene matches: 1.

This clone appeared a few times. The gene calls are TRBV9 and TRBJ2-3; tentatively, D is TRBD1 (5 bases). This CDR3 has 15 residues. Trimming removed 0 bases at V and 2 bases at J, with 10 bases between. CDR1 and CDR2 from the germline V gene are SGDLS and YYNGEE. The CDR3 DNA reads as TGTGCCAGCAGCGTAGTCCAGGGTTTCACAGATACGCAGTATTTT. Residues: CASSVVQGFTDTQYF.

This clone is a singleton in its sample. The chain has TRBV2 and TRBJ2-4; tentative D call: TRBD2 (6 bases). V lost 7 bases to trimming and J lost 5 bases, with 9 bases between them. The CDR3 has 12 residues. Per the germline V gene, CDR1 is SNHLY and CDR2 is FYNNEI. The CDR3 DNA is TGTGCCAGCATCGGCGGGGAAAACATTCAGTACTTC. As protein: CASIGGENIQYF.

J is TRBJ2-7 and V is TRBV6-1; D is perhaps TRBD1 (5 bases). Trimming left V 5 bases short and J 1 base short, with 6 bases between. Germline CDR1 MNHNS, CDR2 SASEGT. The CDR3 has 12 residues. CDR3 sequence: CASSQGSYEQYF. The CDR3 DNA reads as TGTGCCAGCAGTCAGGGATCCTACGAGCAGTACTTC.

This chain joins TRBV5-6 and TRBJ1-2, with D uncertain. V lost 0 bases to trimming and J lost 7 bases, with 10 bases between them. There are 13 residues in the CDR3. Per germline, CDR1 SGHDT and CDR2 YYEEEE. The CDR3 protein is CASSLGAASGYTF. The CDR3 DNA sequence: TGTGCCAGCAGCTTGGGAGCAGCGAGTGGCTACACCTTC.

This clone was counted a few times. J is TRBJ1-5 and V is TRBV9, with 7 bases lining up with TRBD1. Losses at the gene ends were 1 base for V and 5 bases for J; bases not matched to a gene: 3. The V gene's germline CDR1 is SGDLS and CDR2 YYNGEE. The CDR3 loop spans 14 amino acids. The CDR3 sequence is CASSVSDRDQPQHF. For the CDR3, the DNA is TGTGCCAGCAGCGTAAGTGACAGGGATCAGCCCCAGCATTTT. The entire variable domain, with the rest obtained from reference TRBV9 and TRBJ1-5, is as follows: DSGVTQTPKHLITATGQRVTLRCSPRSGDLSVYWYQQSLDQGLQFLIQYYNGEERAKGNILERFSAQQFPDLHSELNLSSLELGDSALYFCASSVSDRDQPQHFGDGTRLSIL.

The table lists this clone with a few counts. The rearrangement joins TRBV7-2 to TRBJ2-4; D gene unclear. The CDR3 contains 15 residues. Per the germline V gene, CDR1 is SGHTA and CDR2 is FQGNSA. Trimming took 2 bases from V and 8 from J, leaving 16 bases between them. CDR3 nucleotide sequence: TGTGCCAGCAGCTTAACCCCGGTAAACGGGTACATTCAGTACTTC. Translating it yields CASSLTPVNGYIQYF. Full variable domain (remainder filled in from reference TRBV7-2 and TRBJ2-4): GAGVSQSPSNKVTEKGKDVELRCDPISGHTALYWYRQSLGQGLEFLIYFQGNSAPDKSGLPSDRFSAERTGGSVSTLTIQRTQQEDSAVYLCASSLTPVNGYIQYFGAGTRLSVL.

The chain carries TRBV11-2 and TRBJ2-3; D not resolved. The V end lost 1 base, the J end lost 8 bases, and 4 bases lay between the germline ends. The CDR3 runs to 11 residues. CDR1 and CDR2 from the germline V gene are SGHAT and FQNNGV. The CDR3 sequence is CASSLGVTQYF. CDR3 DNA sequence: TGTGCCAGCAGCTTAGGCGTTACGCAGTATTTT.

The V call is TRBV4-2, the J call TRBJ2-2; 8 bases match TRBD2. Germline V lookup: CDR1 LGHNA, CDR2 YNFKEQ. V gave up 5 bases and J gave up 0 bases; unmatched junction bases: 8. This CDR3 has 17 amino acids. The CDR3 protein is CASSLPAGAANTGELFF. The DNA for the CDR3 is TGTGCCAGCAGCTTACCAGCGGGAGCCGCGAACACCGGGGAGCTGTTTTTT.

The rearrangement links TRBV7-9 to TRBJ1-5; D call uncertain. This CDR3 region has 13 residues. CDR1 is SEHNR, CDR2 FQNEAQ, per germline (reference sequence). Trimming removed 5 bases from V and 1 base from J, with 6 bases in between. CDR3 sequence reads: CASSPYSNQPQHF. CDR3 in DNA: TGTGCCAGCAGCCCGTACAGCAATCAGCCCCAGCATTTT.

The gene calls are TRBV6-1 and TRBJ2-7; D is uncertain. Trimming removed 8 bases from V and 5 bases from J, with 16 bases in between. Germline V lookup: CDR1 MNHNS, CDR2 SASEGT. CDR3 size: 13 residues. The CDR3 protein is CASLGELSHEQYF. The CDR3 region has the DNA TGTGCCAGCCTTGGTGAGCTTTCCCACGAGCAGTACTTC.

This clone is categorized as large (0.1 to 1%). The gene calls are TRBV7-9 and TRBJ2-5; D is unclear. Germline loops: CDR1 SEHNR, CDR2 FQNEAQ (reference sequence). V lost 6 bases, J lost 5 bases, and 13 bases lay in between. CDR3 length: 13 residues. This chain's CDR3 is CASRGSNWETQYF. DNA of the CDR3: TGTGCCAGCAGGGGATCCAACTGGGAGACCCAGTACTTC.

The chain combines TRBV5-1 with TRBJ2-7, with D tentatively TRBD1 (6 bases). The CDR3 covers 13 residues. V was shortened by 6 bases and J by 0 bases, with 10 bases between the two germline ends. The V gene's germline CDR1 is SGHRS and CDR2 YFSETQ. CDR3 DNA: TGCGCCAGCAACCGGGACAACTCCTACGAGCAGTACTTC. This codes for CASNRDNSYEQYF.

The V and J genes are TRBV7-9 and TRBJ2-2, with D maybe TRBD1 (6 bases). The germline V gene encodes CDR1 SEHNR and CDR2 FQNEAQ (reference sequence). V lost 1 base, J lost 2 bases, and 8 bases lay in between. The CDR3 is 15 amino acids. Here the CDR3 reads CASSLGTVNTGELFF. The CDR3, as DNA: TGTGCCAGCAGCTTAGGGACAGTTAACACCGGGGAGCTGTTTTTT.

This sequence joins TRBV18 and TRBJ2-7; 7 bases are a match to TRBD1. From germline, CDR1 is KGHSH and CDR2 LQKENI. Unmatched junction bases numbered 5, after V lost 4 bases and J lost 2 bases. This CDR3 is 14 amino acids long. CDR3 in amino acids: CASSRQGKAYEQYF. As DNA, the CDR3 is TGTGCCAGCTCACGACAGGGTAAAGCCTACGAGCAGTACTTC. The whole variable domain, filled in from reference TRBV18 and TRBJ2-7, reads NAGVMQNPRHLVRRRGQEARLRCSPMKGHSHVYWYRQLPEEGLKFMVYLQKENIIDESGMPKERFSAEFPKEGPSILRIQQVVRGDSAAYFCASSRQGKAYEQYFGPGTRLTVT.

The chain links TRBV15 to TRBJ2-5; D gene uncertain. Trimming removed 0 bases from V and 2 bases from J, with 10 bases in between. The germline CDR1 and CDR2 sequences are LNHNV and YYDKDF (reference sequence). This CDR3 region has 15 residues. CDR3 region: CATSRDPQQQETQYF. In DNA form, the CDR3 reads TGTGCCACCAGCAGAGATCCCCAGCAACAAGAGACCCAGTACTTC.

Only one count was recorded for this clone. This chain links TRBV11-2 with TRBJ2-3; the D gene is possibly TRBD2 (5 bases). V lost 3 bases and J lost 0, with 16 bases in between. The germline gives CDR1 SGHAT, CDR2 FQNNGV. CDR3 length equals 17 residues. CDR3 region: CASSFFPGGQSTDTQYF. CDR3 sequence (DNA): TGTGCCAGCAGCTTTTTCCCTGGCGGGCAAAGCACAGATACGCAGTATTTT. Full variable domain (outside the CDR3, taken from reference TRBV11-2 and TRBJ2-3): EAGVAQSPRYKIIEKRQSVAFWCNPISGHATLYWYQQILGQGPKLLIQFQNNGVVDDSQLPKDRFSAERLKGVDSTLKIQPAKLEDSAVYLCASSFFPGGQSTDTQYFGPGTRLTVL.

This clone was seen only once. J is TRBJ1-1 and V is TRBV30, with D uncertain. This CDR3 has 14 amino acids. The V end was cut by 4 bases, the J end by 1 base, with 13 bases between. Looked up from germline, CDR1 is GTSNPN and CDR2 is SVGIG (reference sequence). The CDR3 nucleotides read TGTGCCTGGAAGGTTTCTAACACGAACACTGAAGCTTTCTTT. Translating gives CAWKVSNTNTEAFF.

This rearrangement joins TRBV5-4 to TRBJ2-7; D is unclear. V was trimmed by 0 bases and J by 1 base, leaving 5 bases between them. Looked up from germline, CDR1 is SGHNT and CDR2 is YYREEE (reference sequence). The CDR3 sequence is 13 residues long. The CDR3 region is CASSLEWSYEQYF. In DNA, the CDR3 is TGTGCCAGCAGCTTGGAATGGTCCTACGAGCAGTACTTC.

This clone is judged medium-sized. The chain has TRBV9 and TRBJ2-1; 11 bases fit TRBD2. This CDR3 is built from 16 residues. The V gene end was trimmed by 3 bases and the J gene end by 4 bases; junction bases not matched to a gene: 6. Germline lookup yields CDR1 SGDLS and CDR2 YYNGEE. CDR3 in DNA: TGTGCCAGCAGCGCAGGCACTAGCGGGGGTTACAATGAGCAGTTCTTC. Translation gives CASSAGTSGGYNEQFF. Supplemented by reference TRBV9 and TRBJ2-1, the full variable domain reads DSGVTQTPKHLITATGQRVTLRCSPRSGDLSVYWYQQSLDQGLQFLIQYYNGEERAKGNILERFSAQQFPDLHSELNLSSLELGDSALYFCASSAGTSGGYNEQFFGPGTRLTVL.

The chain recombines TRBV7-2 with TRBJ1-1, with D unclear. CDR1 SGHTA and CDR2 FQGNSA come from the germline V gene. V lost 2 bases and J lost 1, with 5 bases in between. The CDR3 spans 13 residues. DNA of the CDR3: TGTGCCAGCAGCTTACCCACGAACACTGAAGCTTTCTTT. It translates to CASSLPTNTEAFF.

The rearrangement links TRBV19 to TRBJ2-7; a weak D match, TRBD2 (7 bases). Germline V lookup: CDR1 LNHDA, CDR2 SQIVND (reference sequence). V lost 3 bases and J 0 bases, leaving 12 bases between the germline ends. The CDR3 is 15 residues long. The CDR3 nucleotides are TGTGCCAGTAGTATTGCCGGGGGGCCCTCCTACGAGCAGTACTTC. This translates into CASSIAGGPSYEQYF.

This clone was seen a handful of times. The chain uses TRBV5-6 and TRBJ2-3; D remains unclear. CDR1 SGHDT and CDR2 YYEEEE come from the germline V gene. The CDR3 is 14 amino acids. The V end was cut by 0 bases, the J end by 4 bases, with 9 bases between. This chain's CDR3 is CASSLVSGADTQYF. DNA for the CDR3: TGTGCCAGCAGCTTGGTTTCGGGCGCAGATACGCAGTATTTT.

The CDR3 region has the DNA TGTGCCAGCAGCCCCCGGGGGTACGAGCAGTACTTC. It specifies CASSPRGYEQYF. The rearrangement uses TRBV7-6 and TRBJ2-7, with D perhaps matching TRBD2 (6 bases). The CDR3 totals 12 residues. V lost 5 bases, J lost 4 bases, and 9 bases lay in between. Germline values: CDR1 SGHVS, CDR2 FNYEAQ.

The chain employs TRBV9 and TRBJ1-2; 8 bases agree with TRBD1. This CDR3 is built from 16 residues. CDR1 and CDR2 from the germline V gene are SGDLS and YYNGEE. With V trimmed by 0 bases and J by 2 bases, 6 bases remained unmatched. CDR3 sequence (DNA): TGTGCCAGCAGCGTAGCTCCTACAGGGGGGAACTATGGCTACACCTTC. Its translation is CASSVAPTGGNYGYTF.

The V gene is TRBV6-1, the J gene TRBJ2-1; no clear D gene. Germline CDR1 reads MNHNS; CDR2 reads SASEGT. The CDR3 totals 17 residues. The V gene lost 4 bases and the J gene lost 3 bases, with 19 bases spanning the gap. The CDR3 region has the DNA TGTGCCAGCAGTGGCCCACTACTGAGTCTCCTCTACAATGAGCAGTTCTTC. This codes for CASSGPLLSLLYNEQFF.

The chain carries TRBV7-2 and TRBJ2-3; D gene uncertain. Germline assignment: CDR1 SGHTA and CDR2 FQGNSA. The V end lost 5 bases, the J end lost 6 bases, and 12 bases lay between the germline ends. The length of the CDR3 is 13 residues. The CDR3 nucleotides are TGTGCCAGCAGCCTACCAAAAGGGGATACGCAGTATTTT. Translation: CASSLPKGDTQYF.

This rearrangement joins TRBV5-1 to TRBJ1-6, with no clear D. The CDR3 is 15 amino acids. Germline V lookup: CDR1 SGHRS, CDR2 YFSETQ. The V and J ends lost 4 bases and 7 bases respectively, with 15 bases between them. Written as DNA, the CDR3 is TGCGCCAGCAGCCGTGACGGAGTAGAAAATTCACCCCTCCACTTT. This codes for CASSRDGVENSPLHF.

The chain couples TRBV19 to TRBJ2-7; TRBD1 is a possible D gene (6 bases). CDR3 size: 14 residues. V lost 3 bases, J lost 2 bases, and 11 bases lay in between. The germline CDR1 and CDR2 sequences are LNHDA and SQIVND (reference sequence). The CDR3 DNA sequence: TGTGCCAGTAGTATCGCCAGGGGACCCTACGAGCAGTACTTC. Protein product: CASSIARGPYEQYF.

The gene calls are TRBV7-3 and TRBJ2-3; D ambiguous. CDR3 length equals 14 residues. The ends were cut back, 2 bases at V and 0 bases at J, with 6 bases in the middle. The germline gives CDR1 SGHTA, CDR2 FQGTGA. As DNA, the CDR3 is TGTGCCAGCAGCTTAGGAACTAGCACAGATACGCAGTATTTT. Translated: CASSLGTSTDTQYF.